This T cell receptor beta chain is drawn from a study of T cells in Graves' hyperthyroidism and ophthalmopathy. Whole-study results and caveats: Most expanded thyroid clonotypes above 0.001 also appeared in blood.

The TCR beta CDR3 regions underwent amplification using RNA transcripts as the source. The HTBI primer set was used in a first-round RT-PCR of the TCR CDR3. TCRdb called the multiplex PCR reads again in MiXCR, with one record for every CDR3 protein. Here the sample spans hundreds of thousands of distinct CDR3 sequences, roughly 14% being singletons. As regards this clonotype: What it binds is not known.

The CDR3 spans 17 residues. With V trimmed by 1 base and J by 4 bases, 12 bases remained unmatched. Germline V gene data show CDR1 as DFQATT and CDR2 as SNEGSKA (reference sequence). The sequenced sample was blood. The source is a young woman with Graves' hyperthyroidism. The genes are TRBV20-1 and TRBJ2-2; TRBD2 aligns across 7 bases. CDR3 sequence: CSARVWGRGEFTGELFF. The CDR3 DNA reads TGCAGTGCTAGAGTTTGGGGGAGGGGCGAATTCACCGGGGAGCTGTTTTTT.